Sequencing of this T cell receptor beta chain was carried out in a study of vaccination effects on CD4 cells after COVID-19 (dated by TCRdb to between 2021 and 2023). Context from the whole study: Each participant got two doses of an mRNA SARS-CoV-2 vaccine, either BNT162b2 or mRNA-1273. Pre-vaccine samples were drawn from two convalescent patients 16 days and one week before the first dose, at 142 and 148 days after COVID-19 diagnosis. In both COVID-19 convalescent patients and infection-naive vaccine recipients, the study compared SARS-CoV-2 spike-specific CD4+ TCR repertoires from before mRNA vaccination with those from after it. Altogether, nine to ten COVID-19 convalescent patients and a few SARS-CoV-2-naive healthy vaccine recipients made up the full study. In the study, cultures from other donors were sequenced using the Oncomine TCR Beta short-read assay on an Illumina iSeq 100.

What the authors observed across the whole study: The study was limited by a small number of convalescent patients, and early post-infection timepoints were lacking. Clones induced by infection and clones induced by vaccination both contracted markedly at late timepoints after vaccination, which fits with T cell responses waning over time. Among convalescent patients, the spike-reactive repertoire after vaccination was made up mainly of new vaccine-induced clones that were largely distinct from the clones induced by infection.

Library preparation was by the immunoSEQ multiplex PCR assay. DNA from the CD4+ T cells that had been cultured and isolated underwent TCR beta CDR3 sequencing. The study's own analysis went as follows. Non-productive TCR sequences were removed and reads were trimmed to the CDR3 region, keeping CDR3s of at least 7 amino acids. The MANAFEST web app was used to identify antigen-specific clonotypes by comparing expansion in peptide wells with expansion in reference cultures. Positive clones required FDR<0.05 expansion versus reference and all other wells, odds ratio above 5, and frequency above 0.1% in two replicate wells. A clonotype was called cross-reactive if it was significantly expanded both in SARS-CoV-2 spike wells and in at least one common cold coronavirus spike condition. CDR3 similarity was assessed by Levenshtein distance using the stringdist R package, and unrooted trees were constructed with ape in R 3.6.1. Not all clones reach the TCRdb copy of this immuneACCESS table, which keeps in-frame sequences only. Checked studies attribute under half of the gap to unresolved V genes and leave the rest unexplained. V, J and clone size were drawn from that table, and D and trimming were deduced from the DNA. The sample includes fewer than 60,000 clones, with approximately 73% observed a single time. The top ten clonotypes cover 4.5% to 5.5% of the sample.

In the ViraFEST assay, PBMC were stimulated with viral peptide pools, and antigen-specific CD4+ T cell clonotypes were then identified by expansion using TCR sequencing. After around ten days of culture, CD4+ T cells were isolated with the EasySep CD4+ T cell isolation kit. Convalescent patients had PCR-confirmed SARS-CoV-2 infection between March and December 2020, before Alpha, Beta and Delta variants emerged in the United States. Each well held fewer than 2.5 million PBMC cultured in IMDM containing around 5.1% human AB serum, approximately 10 IU/ml IL-2 and gentamicin, along with roughly 10 ug/ml peptides. A peptide pool from HIV-1 Nef was used as the negative control culture condition. On days 3 and 7, half of the culture medium was replaced with fresh IL-2-containing medium. Unless noted otherwise, every peptide stimulation condition was cultured in triplicate wells. Using Ficoll-Paque Plus gradient centrifugation, PBMC were separated from whole blood and then either used fresh or cryopreserved at -140C. Genomic DNA was extracted from cultured CD4+ T cells with the QIAamp micro DNA kit.

The germline V gene sets CDR1 to SGHNT and CDR2 to YENEEA. Between the V and J ends, shortened by 0 bases and 3 bases respectively, the junction contains 6 bases. The cysteine opens and the phenylalanine closes a CDR3 of 14 amino acids. The only DNA kept is the CDR3, 42 bases in frame from the first base. Of note for this clone: Its antigen remains undetermined. No clone much larger than this one lies a single base away; base qualities are absent.

Sequencing used CD4+ T cells from PBMCs cultured with HIV peptides, obtained before COVID-19 vaccination. The cell subset or site label here, explained by the study, means: HIV-1 Nef peptide pool negative control/reference culture. The clonotype was recovered from a human donor who had a prior SARS-CoV-2 infection. The receptor chain draws on TRBV11-3 and TRBJ2-1, with the D gene too uncertain to name. CDR3 region: CASSLDSDYNEQFF. The DNA sequence is as follows: TGTGCCAGCAGCTTAGATTCGGACTACAATGAGCAGTTCTTC.